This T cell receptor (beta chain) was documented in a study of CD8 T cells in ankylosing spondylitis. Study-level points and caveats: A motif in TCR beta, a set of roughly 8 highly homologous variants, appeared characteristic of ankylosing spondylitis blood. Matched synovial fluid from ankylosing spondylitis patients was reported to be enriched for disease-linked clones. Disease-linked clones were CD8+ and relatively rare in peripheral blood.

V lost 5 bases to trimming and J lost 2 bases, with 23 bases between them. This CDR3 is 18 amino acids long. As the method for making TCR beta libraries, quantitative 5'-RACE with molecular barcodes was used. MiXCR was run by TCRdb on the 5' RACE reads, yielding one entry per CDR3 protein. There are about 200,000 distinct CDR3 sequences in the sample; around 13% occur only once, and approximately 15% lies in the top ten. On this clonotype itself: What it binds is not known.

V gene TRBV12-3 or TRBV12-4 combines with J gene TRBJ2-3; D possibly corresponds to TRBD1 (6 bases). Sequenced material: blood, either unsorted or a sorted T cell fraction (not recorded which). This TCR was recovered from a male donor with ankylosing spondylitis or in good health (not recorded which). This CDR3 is CASSPPPAGEPPTDTQYF. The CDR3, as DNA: TGTGCCAGCAGTCCCCCCCCCGCAGGGGAGCCTCCCACAGATACGCAGTATTTT.